The 18 T cell receptor beta chains given below trace back to one sample, sequenced in a study of blood T cell repertoires in COVID-19. The table came from immunoSEQ multiplex PCR; TCRdb's copy has only in-frame clones and leaves some out. This sample has about 130,000 clones, with approximately 80% found just once. The source material was PBMCs or T cells enriched from blood (not recorded which). The receptors shown here come from a man aged 50-59 years who had recovered from COVID-19.

The gene calls are TRBV18 and TRBJ1-5; 9 bases are shared with TRBD1. The trim removed 4 bases at V and 5 bases at J, leaving 0 bases unmatched. The CDR3 loop spans 13 amino acids. Germline V lookup: CDR1 KGHSH, CDR2 LQKENI. The CDR3 region has the DNA TGTGCCAGCTCACGGACAGGGGATCAGCCCCAGCATTTT. As protein: CASSRTGDQPQHF.

The chain recombines TRBV9 with TRBJ1-4; maybe TRBD1 (5 bases). Germline CDR1 is SGDLS and CDR2 is YYNGEE. The length of the CDR3 is 15 residues. Trimming removed 2 bases from V and 3 bases from J, with 11 bases in between. CDR3 in amino acids: CASSVQGLANEKLFF. In nucleotides, the CDR3 is TGTGCCAGCAGCGTCCAGGGACTTGCTAATGAAAAACTGTTTTTT.

The CDR3 region is CASSIPTGLTYGYTF. The CDR3 DNA reads as TGTGCCAGCAGCATACCGACAGGGCTGACCTATGGCTACACCTTC. The chain carries TRBV9 and TRBJ1-2; TRBD1 agrees at 7 bases. The CDR3 is made up of 15 amino acids. CDR1 and CDR2 (germline): SGDLS, YYNGEE. After removal of 4 bases from V and 4 bases from J, the junction contained 10 bases not matched to a gene. Combining the CDR3 with reference TRBV9 and TRBJ1-2 gives the whole variable domain DSGVTQTPKHLITATGQRVTLRCSPRSGDLSVYWYQQSLDQGLQFLIQYYNGEERAKGNILERFSAQQFPDLHSELNLSSLELGDSALYFCASSIPTGLTYGYTFGSGTRLTVV.

The genes are TRBV30 and TRBJ1-1, with a weak D call TRBD1 (6 bases). CDR3 length: 15 residues. Germline CDR1 GTSNPN, CDR2 SVGIG (reference sequence). Trimming took 0 bases from V and 7 from J, leaving 18 bases between them. In DNA, the CDR3 is TGTGCCTGGAGTGTACGGCAGGGGCGGAAGGGTGAAGCTTTCTTT. This translates into CAWSVRQGRKGEAFF. The entire variable domain, with the rest obtained from reference TRBV30 and TRBJ1-1, is as follows: SQTIHQWPATLVQPVGSPLSLECTVEGTSNPNLYWYRQAAGRGLQLLFYSVGIGQISSEVPQNLSASRPQDRQFILSSKKLLLSDSGFYLCAWSVRQGRKGEAFFGQGTRLTVV.

The V call is TRBV9, the J call TRBJ1-4; D is perhaps TRBD1 (5 bases). CDR3 length: 15 amino acids. The germline V and J ends were trimmed by 3 bases and 0 bases, with 9 bases remaining between them. Germline CDR1 is SGDLS and CDR2 is YYNGEE. CDR3 protein: CASSATGATNEKLFF. The CDR3 coding sequence is TGTGCCAGCAGCGCCACGGGGGCAACTAATGAAAAACTGTTTTTT.

This chain's CDR3 is CASSLLRQGGDTGELFF. The CDR3 DNA reads TGTGCCAGCAGCCTTCTTAGACAGGGGGGCGACACCGGGGAGCTGTTTTTT. J is TRBJ2-2 and V is TRBV5-4; 9 bases are shared with TRBD1. CDR1 is SGHNT and CDR2 is YYREEE in the germline V gene (reference sequence). This CDR3 has 17 residues. V gave up 4 bases and J gave up 3 bases; unmatched junction bases: 10.

The rearrangement uses TRBV5-8 and TRBJ2-7, with 8 bases aligning to TRBD1. CDR1 SGHTS and CDR2 YDEGEE come from the germline V gene. V shed 1 base, J shed 2 bases, and the junction held 11 bases outside the gene matches. This CDR3 comprises 17 residues. The DNA for the CDR3 is TGTGCCAGCAGCTTGTGGGGGCCCCCGACAGGGGCCTACGAGCAGTACTTC. This sequence encodes CASSLWGPPTGAYEQYF.

This chain links TRBV6-5 with TRBJ1-5, with 9 bases lining up with TRBD1. CDR1 and CDR2 (germline): MNHEY, SVGAGI. The CDR3 is 16 residues long. Unmatched junction bases numbered 6, after V lost 4 bases and J lost 2 bases. The CDR3 region is CASSSGTGRGNQPQHF. The DNA of the CDR3 is TGTGCCAGCAGTTCGGGGACAGGGCGAGGCAATCAGCCCCAGCATTTT.

J is TRBJ1-1 and V is TRBV28, with TRBD1 as a possible D gene (6 bases). Germline V gene lookup returns CDR1 MDHEN and CDR2 SYDVKM. The CDR3 loop spans 14 amino acids. Trimming removed 3 bases at V and 5 bases at J, with 13 bases between. As DNA, the CDR3 is TGTGCCAGCAGTTTGTGGGGGGGCAATACTGAAGCTTTCTTT. Its translation: CASSLWGGNTEAFF.

This chain connects TRBV19 to TRBJ2-7; D unclear. CDR3 size: 14 residues. Between the trimmed V and J ends, which lost 4 bases and 0 bases, there was a span of 10 bases. Germline V gives CDR1 LNHDA, CDR2 SQIVND (reference sequence). The CDR3 bases are TGTGCCAGTAGTACGAACTTCCTCTCCTACGAGCAGTACTTC. Its protein product is CASSTNFLSYEQYF.

This clone was seen once. The V gene is TRBV2, the J gene TRBJ1-6, with D perhaps matching TRBD1 (5 bases). The CDR3 loop spans 13 amino acids. Germline V gene lookup returns CDR1 SNHLY and CDR2 FYNNEI. Trimming removed 2 bases at V and 7 bases at J, with 6 bases between. CDR3 sequence reads: CASSERQNSPLHF. CDR3 bases: TGTGCCAGCAGTGAAAGACAGAATTCACCCCTCCACTTT.

The chain carries TRBV29-1 and TRBJ2-7; 7 nucleotides match TRBD1. This CDR3 has 13 amino acids. Germline V gene data show CDR1 as SQVTM and CDR2 as ANQGSEA. Trimming removed 6 bases from V and 3 bases from J; junction bases left unmatched: 8. CDR3 amino acids: CSVTPTGFYEQYF. The CDR3 DNA reads TGCAGCGTAACGCCGACAGGGTTCTACGAGCAGTACTTC.

DNA of the CDR3: TGTGCCAGCAGTCCGGGGAGCGGCTCGGGAACAGATACGCAGTATTTT. It is translated as CASSPGSGSGTDTQYF. This sequence joins TRBV28 and TRBJ2-3; D possibly corresponds to TRBD2 (5 bases). Trimming pared 5 bases from V and 3 bases from J, leaving 18 bases between. The CDR3 consists of 16 residues. The germline V gene has CDR1 MDHEN and CDR2 SYDVKM.

This rearrangement joins TRBV5-1 to TRBJ2-7, with TRBD1 matching 8 bases. V shed 1 base, J shed 3 bases, and the junction held 12 bases outside the gene matches. This CDR3 region has 17 residues. Germline CDR1 and CDR2: SGHRS and YFSETQ. The CDR3 here is CASSLKATGGFYYEQYF. CDR3 nucleotide sequence: TGCGCCAGCAGCTTGAAAGCCACAGGGGGATTTTACTACGAGCAGTACTTC.

The CDR3 region is CTSSQDKGTGNNEETQYF. The CDR3 nucleotides are TGCACCAGCAGCCAAGATAAAGGGACAGGGAATAATGAAGAGACCCAGTACTTC. The rearrangement links TRBV1 to TRBJ2-5; TRBD1 reflects the table's D call only, with no check against the DNA. TRBV1 represents a pseudogene. The CDR3 is made up of 18 amino acids.

The chain combines TRBV27 with TRBJ2-3; D gene ambiguous. Germline V gene sequence: CDR1 MNHEY, CDR2 SMNVEV (reference sequence). This CDR3 region has 15 residues. Trimming shortened V by 3 bases and J by 0 bases, and 10 bases separated the two germline ends. The CDR3 loop reads CASSFRLASTDTQYF. The CDR3, as DNA: TGTGCCAGCAGTTTCCGCCTGGCTAGCACAGATACGCAGTATTTT.

V is TRBV7-9 and J is TRBJ1-5; 8 nucleotides agree with TRBD1. Per the germline V gene, CDR1 is SEHNR and CDR2 is FQNEAQ (reference sequence). V trimming: 4 bases; J trimming: 1 base; junction bases outside the gene matches: 6. CDR3 size: 16 residues. The CDR3 DNA reads TGTGCCAGCAGCTATACCGACAGGGGCAGCAATCAGCCCCAGCATTTT. As protein: CASSYTDRGSNQPQHF. The full variable domain, its missing parts supplied by reference TRBV7-9 and TRBJ1-5, is DTGVSQNPRHKITKRGQNVTFRCDPISEHNRLYWYRQTLGQGPEFLTYFQNEAQLEKSRLLSDRFSAERPKGSFSTLEIQRTEQGDSAMYLCASSYTDRGSNQPQHFGDGTRLSIL.

The rearrangement links TRBV23-1 to TRBJ1-5, with a possible D match to TRBD1 (5 bases). TRBV23-1 is marked as an open reading frame, function uncertain. The CDR3 length is 19 residues. V shed 3 bases and J shed 2 bases, with 23 bases lying between them. CDR3 DNA sequence: TGCGCCAGCAGTCACTATCCCGGCTACCGGGGGGTGGGCAATCAGCCCCAGCATTTT. This gives the protein CASSHYPGYRGVGNQPQHF.